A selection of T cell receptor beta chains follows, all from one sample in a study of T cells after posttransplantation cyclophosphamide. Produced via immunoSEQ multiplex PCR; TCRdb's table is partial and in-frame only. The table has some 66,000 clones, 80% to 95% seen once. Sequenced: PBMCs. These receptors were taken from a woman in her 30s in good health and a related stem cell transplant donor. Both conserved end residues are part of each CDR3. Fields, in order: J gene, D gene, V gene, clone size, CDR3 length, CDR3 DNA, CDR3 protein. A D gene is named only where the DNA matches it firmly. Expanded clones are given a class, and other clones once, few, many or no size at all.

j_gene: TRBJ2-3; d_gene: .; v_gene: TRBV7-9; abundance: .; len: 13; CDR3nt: TGTGCCAGCAGCTTCCAGACCGCAGATACGCAGTATTTT; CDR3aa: CASSFQTADTQYF
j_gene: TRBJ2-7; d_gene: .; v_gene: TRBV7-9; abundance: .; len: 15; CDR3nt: TGTGCCAGCAGCTTAGGTCAGGGTTTCATCGACGAGCAGTACTTC; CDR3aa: CASSLGQGFIDEQYF
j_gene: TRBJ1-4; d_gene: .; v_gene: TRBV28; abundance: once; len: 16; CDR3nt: TGTGCCAGCAGTTTATATCACGGTTCAACTAATGAAAAACTGTTTTTT; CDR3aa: CASSLYHGSTNEKLFF
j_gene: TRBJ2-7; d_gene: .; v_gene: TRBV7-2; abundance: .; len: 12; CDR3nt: TGTGCCAGCAGCCCCTTAGTCTACGAGCAGTACTTC; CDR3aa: CASSPLVYEQYF
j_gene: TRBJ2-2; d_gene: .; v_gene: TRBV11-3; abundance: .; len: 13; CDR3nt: TGTGCCAGCAGCCCGTATAGGACCGGGGAGCTGTTTTTT; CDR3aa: CASSPYRTGELFF
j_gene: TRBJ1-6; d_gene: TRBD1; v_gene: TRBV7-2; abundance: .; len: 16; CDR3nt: TGTGCCAGCAGCTTAGCTATAGGGACAGGGGGGTCACCCCTCCACTTT; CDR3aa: CASSLAIGTGGSPLHF
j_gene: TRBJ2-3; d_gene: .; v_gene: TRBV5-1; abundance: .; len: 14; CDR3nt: TGCGCCAGCAGCTTGGACACTTACACAGATACGCAGTATTTT; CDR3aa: CASSLDTYTDTQYF
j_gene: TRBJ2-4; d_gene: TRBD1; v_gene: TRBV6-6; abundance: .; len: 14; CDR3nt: TGTGCCAGCAGTTCCACCGACAGGGTTGGCGTTCAGTACTTC; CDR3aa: CASSSTDRVGVQYF
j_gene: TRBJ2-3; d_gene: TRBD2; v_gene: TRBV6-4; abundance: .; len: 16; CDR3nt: TGTGCCAGCAGTGACGGGGGGACTAGCGGGGCAGATACGCAGTATTTT; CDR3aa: CASSDGGTSGADTQYF
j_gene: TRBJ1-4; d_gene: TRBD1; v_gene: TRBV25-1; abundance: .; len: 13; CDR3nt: TGTGCCAGCGCCGGGACAGTTGGTGAAAAACTGTTTTTT; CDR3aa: CASAGTVGEKLFF
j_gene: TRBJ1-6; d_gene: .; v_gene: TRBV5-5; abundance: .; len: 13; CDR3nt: TGTGCCAGCAGCTTGGGGACCGATTCACCCCTCCACTTT; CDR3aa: CASSLGTDSPLHF
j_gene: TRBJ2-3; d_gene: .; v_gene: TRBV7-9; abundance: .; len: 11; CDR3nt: TGTGCCAGCACTAGCATCGATACGCAGTATTTT; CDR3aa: CASTSIDTQYF
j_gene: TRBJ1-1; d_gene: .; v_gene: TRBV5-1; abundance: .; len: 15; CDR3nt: TGCGCCAGCAGCCCACAACCTGACACGCACACTGAAGCTTTCTTT; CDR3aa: CASSPQPDTHTEAFF
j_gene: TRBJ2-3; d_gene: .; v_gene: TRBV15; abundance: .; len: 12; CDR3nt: TGTGCCACCAGCAGAGGTCCAGATACGCAGTATTTT; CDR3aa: CATSRGPDTQYF
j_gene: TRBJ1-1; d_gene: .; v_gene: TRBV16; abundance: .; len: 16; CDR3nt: TGTGCCAGCAGCCTCACTTTGACACCGGTGAACACTGAAGCTTTCTTT; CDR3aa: CASSLTLTPVNTEAFF
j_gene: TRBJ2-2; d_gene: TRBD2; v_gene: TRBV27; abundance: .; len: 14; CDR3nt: TGTGCCACCCGGGAGCTAGCGGACACCGGGGAGCTGTTTTTT; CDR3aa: CATRELADTGELFF
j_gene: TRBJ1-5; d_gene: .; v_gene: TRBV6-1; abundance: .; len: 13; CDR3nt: TGTGCCAGCAGAGGACTCAGCAATCAGCCCCAGCATTTT; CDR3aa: CASRGLSNQPQHF
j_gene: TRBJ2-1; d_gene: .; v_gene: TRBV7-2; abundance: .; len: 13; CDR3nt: TGTGCCAGCAGCGGGGGGTTTTACAATGAGCAGTTCTTC; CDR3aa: CASSGGFYNEQFF
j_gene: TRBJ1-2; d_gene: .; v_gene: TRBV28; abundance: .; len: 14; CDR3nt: TGTGCCAGCAGTTCCGGGACGGCTAACTATGGCTACACCTTC; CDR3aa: CASSSGTANYGYTF
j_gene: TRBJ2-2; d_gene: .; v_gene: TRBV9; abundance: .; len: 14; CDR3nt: TGTGCCAGCAGCAAAGGAGGCTGGGACGGGGAGCTGTTTTTT; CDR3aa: CASSKGGWDGELFF
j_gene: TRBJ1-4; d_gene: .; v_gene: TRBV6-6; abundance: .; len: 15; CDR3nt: TGTGCCAGCAGTTACTCGAGCAGCCCTAATGAAAAACTGTTTTTT; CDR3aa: CASSYSSSPNEKLFF
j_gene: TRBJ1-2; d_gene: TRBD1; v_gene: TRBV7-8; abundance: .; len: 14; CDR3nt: TGTGCCAGCAGCCCCGGGCGGACAGGGGATGGCTACACCTTC; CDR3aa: CASSPGRTGDGYTF
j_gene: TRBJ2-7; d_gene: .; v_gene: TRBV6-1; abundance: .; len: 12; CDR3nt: TGTGCCAGCAAAAGCGGATCCGGGACGACGGACTTC; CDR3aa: CASKSGSGTTDF
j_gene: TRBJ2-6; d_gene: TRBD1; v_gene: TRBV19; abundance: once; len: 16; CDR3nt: TGTGCCAGTGGGGGACAGGCGAGCTCTGGGGCCAACGTCCTGACTTTC; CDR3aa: CASGGQASSGANVLTF
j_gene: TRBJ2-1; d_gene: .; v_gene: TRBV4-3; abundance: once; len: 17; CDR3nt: TGCGCCAGCAGCCAAAAAACCGTGGTGAGCTCCTACAATGAGCAGTTCTTC; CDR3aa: CASSQKTVVSSYNEQFF
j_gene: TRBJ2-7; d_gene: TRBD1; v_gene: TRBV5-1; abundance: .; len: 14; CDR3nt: TGCGCCAGCAGGGGTCCGGGACAGGTCTACGAGCAGTACTTC; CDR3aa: CASRGPGQVYEQYF
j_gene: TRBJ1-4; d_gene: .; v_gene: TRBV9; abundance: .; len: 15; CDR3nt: TGTGCCAGCAGCGTAGCTGGGCGAGGGTTCGAAAAACTGTTTTTT; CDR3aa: CASSVAGRGFEKLFF
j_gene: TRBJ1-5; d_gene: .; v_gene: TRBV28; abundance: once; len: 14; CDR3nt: TGTGCCAGCAGTCCTGAGGAGCCCTATAAGCCCCAGCATTTT; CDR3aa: CASSPEEPYKPQHF
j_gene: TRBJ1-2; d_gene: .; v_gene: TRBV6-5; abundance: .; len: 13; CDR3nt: TGTGCCACTCGCAGGGGAGGGGATAAAGGCTACACCTTC; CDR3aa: CATRRGGDKGYTF
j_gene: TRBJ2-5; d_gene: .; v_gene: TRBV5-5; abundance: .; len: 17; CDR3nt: TGTGCCAGCAGCCCTCAGAGCGGACGAAATGGGTGGGAGACCCAGTACTTC; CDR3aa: CASSPQSGRNGWETQYF
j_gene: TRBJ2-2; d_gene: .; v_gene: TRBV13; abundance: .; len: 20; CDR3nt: TGTGCCAGCAGCTTAACAGGTGACTCCGCACTGGGGAACACCGCCGGGGAGCTGTTTTTT; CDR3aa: CASSLTGDSALGNTAGELFF
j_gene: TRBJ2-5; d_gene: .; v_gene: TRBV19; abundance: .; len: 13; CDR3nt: TGTGCCAGTAGTGGAACAGGGCAAGAGACCCAGTACTTC; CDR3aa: CASSGTGQETQYF
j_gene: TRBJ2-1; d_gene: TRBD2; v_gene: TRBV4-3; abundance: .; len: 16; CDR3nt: TGCGCCAGCAGTTTCGACGGTAGCGGGGGAAGGAATGAGCAGTTCTTC; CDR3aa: CASSFDGSGGRNEQFF
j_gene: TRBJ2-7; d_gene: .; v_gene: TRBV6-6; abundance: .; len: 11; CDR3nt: TGTGCCAGCCAGGTCTCCTACGAGCAGTACTTC; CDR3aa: CASQVSYEQYF
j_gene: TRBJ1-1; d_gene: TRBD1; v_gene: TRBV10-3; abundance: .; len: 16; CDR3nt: TGTGCCATCAGTGAGTACAACAGGGGGATGAACACTGAAGCTTTCTTT; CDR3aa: CAISEYNRGMNTEAFF
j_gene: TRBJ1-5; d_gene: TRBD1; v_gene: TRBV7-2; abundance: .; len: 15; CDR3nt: TGTGCCAGCAGCTCGGGACAGGGAAGCAATCAGCCCCAGCATTTT; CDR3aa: CASSSGQGSNQPQHF
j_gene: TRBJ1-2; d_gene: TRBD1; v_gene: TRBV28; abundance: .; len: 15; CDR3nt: TGTGCCAGCAGTTTATCGGCAGGGGGCCACTATGGCTACACCTTC; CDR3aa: CASSLSAGGHYGYTF
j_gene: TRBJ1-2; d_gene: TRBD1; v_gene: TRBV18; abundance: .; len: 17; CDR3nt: TGTGCCAGCTCACCCAGGCGGAGGACAGGGGACTTCTATGGCTACACCTTC; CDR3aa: CASSPRRRTGDFYGYTF
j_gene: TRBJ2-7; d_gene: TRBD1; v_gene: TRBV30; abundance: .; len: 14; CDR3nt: TGTGCCTGGAGTGTCCCCGGACAGGGCTACGAGCAGTACTTC; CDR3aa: CAWSVPGQGYEQYF